This T cell receptor beta chain was captured by sequencing in a study of blood T cell repertoires in COVID-19. Turning to the study itself: Sources were T cells, B-cell-depleted T cells, or PBMCs; the material itself was cDNA or gDNA.

With V trimmed by 6 bases and J by 0 bases, 11 bases remained unmatched. Germline V CDR1 and CDR2: LNHDA, SQIVND (reference sequence). The CDR3 runs to 17 residues. Here immunoSEQ multiplex PCR was the method, and the copy in TCRdb shows in-frame clones only, minus some. The sample gives 210,000 or so clones, approximately 90% of which show up once; approximately 2.6% is in the top ten. The chain uses TRBV19 and TRBJ1-1; 9 positions agree with TRBD1. The source of this sequence is a man aged 25-40 years with COVID-19, enrolled during active disease. The sequencing sample was made of peripheral blood. CDR3 sequence reads: CASSDRGGIFMNTEAFF. The CDR3 coding sequence is TGTGCCAGTAGCGACAGGGGGGGGATCTTCATGAACACTGAAGCTTTCTTT.